This paragraph covers one T cell receptor (beta chain) sequence. Its antigen has not been determined. No base-level quality is on record; no much larger clone is a single base apart. The sample is drawn from a study of blood T cell repertoires in COVID-19 (dated by TCRdb to the early 2020s). At the level of the whole study: The collaborator samples originated in the United States, Italy and Spain and spanned the acute and convalescent phases of COVID-19. The prospective study material was composed of cDNA or gDNA derived from T cells, B-cell-depleted T cells, or PBMCs. The repertoires were released in a freely available public database meant as a resource for research on the immune response to SARS-CoV-2. Nearly every sample came with metadata listing a de-identified subject ID, COVID-19 status, age in years and sex. Where available, HLA class I and class II types were obtained from metadata supplied by the sample provider rather than from assay-based typing. Samples were obtained from the ongoing ImmuneRACE study (first 160 participants) and from about 1,300 subjects provided by 6 global collaborators. The dataset comprised deeply sampled blood TCRbeta repertoires from subjects exposed to, actively infected with, or recovered from COVID-19.

One collaborating source in Seattle enrolled patients during active infection and followed them longitudinally through the course of disease. Collaborating institutions collected whole blood in K2EDTA tubes following their own protocols. For TCRbeta analysis, collaborators shipped samples in one of three forms: frozen whole blood, isolated PBMCs, or DNA extracted from either of those sample types. The paper's findings and limits, for the study overall: The quantity of clinical and demographic metadata differed by source and by participant and was supplied without curation.

The immunoSEQ Assay, a bias-controlled multiplex PCR, was used to amplify TCRbeta CDR3 regions from genomic DNA. On the study's bioinformatics: Within the assay, amplification of reference gene primers was used to estimate how many nucleated cells each sample contained. To quantify the absolute abundance of each unique TCRbeta CDR3 rearrangement, sequence reads were collapsed and filtered. For each sample, productive Simpson clonality was calculated by taking the square root of Simpson's diversity index across productive rearrangements. What TCRdb holds here is the immuneACCESS table cut down to in-frame rearrangements. Part of the clones is not present; checked against another copy, under half of the missing clones reflect an unresolved V gene, and the others are unexplained. The V and J calls and the clone size are those of that table, but D and trimming were determined from the DNA. This sample is represented by about 170,000 clones; around nine tenths of them were singletons. The ten most abundant clones make up 2.5% to 3% of the sample.

Looking up the germline V gene yields CDR1 ENHRY and CDR2 SYGVKD. The CDR3 starts with the cysteine, ends with the phenylalanine, and has 15 residues. Only the CDR3 DNA is retained, 45 bases long and in frame from the first base. Trimmed from V: 4 bases; trimmed from J: 4 bases; junction bases lacking a gene match: 3. Rearrangement joined TRBV10-3 to TRBJ2-3, with 12 middle bases fitting TRBD2. This clonotype originated in a woman aged 80 or over with COVID-19, enrolled during active disease. Sequenced input: peripheral blood. CDR3 loop: CAISGLAGGPDTQYF. Here is the DNA: TGTGCCATCAGTGGGCTAGCGGGAGGGCCAGATACGCAGTATTTT.